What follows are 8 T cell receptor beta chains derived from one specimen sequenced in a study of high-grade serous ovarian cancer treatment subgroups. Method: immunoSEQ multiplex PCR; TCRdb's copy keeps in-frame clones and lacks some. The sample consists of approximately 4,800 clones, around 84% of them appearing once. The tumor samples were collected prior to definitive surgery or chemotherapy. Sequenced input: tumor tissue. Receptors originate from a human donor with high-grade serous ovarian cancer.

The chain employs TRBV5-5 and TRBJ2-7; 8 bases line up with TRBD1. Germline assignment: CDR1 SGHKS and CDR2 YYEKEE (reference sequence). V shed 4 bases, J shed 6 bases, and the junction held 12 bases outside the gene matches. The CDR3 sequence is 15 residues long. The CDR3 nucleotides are TGTGCCAGCAGCCCAAACCCCGGGACAGGTGTCGAGCAGTACTTC. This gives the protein CASSPNPGTGVEQYF.

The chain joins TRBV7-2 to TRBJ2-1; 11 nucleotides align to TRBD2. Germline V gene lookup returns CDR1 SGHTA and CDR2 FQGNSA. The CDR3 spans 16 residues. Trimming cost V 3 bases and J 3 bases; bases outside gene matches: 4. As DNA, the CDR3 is TGTGCCAGCAGCTTCGCCGGGACTAGCGGCTACAATGAGCAGTTCTTC. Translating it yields CASSFAGTSGYNEQFF.

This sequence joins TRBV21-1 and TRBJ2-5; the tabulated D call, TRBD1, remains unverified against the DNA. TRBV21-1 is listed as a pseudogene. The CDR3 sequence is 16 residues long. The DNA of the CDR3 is TGTGCCAGCAGCAAAGCTGGCGGGACAGGGAGGGAGACCCAGTACTTC. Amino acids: CASSKAGGTGRETQYF.

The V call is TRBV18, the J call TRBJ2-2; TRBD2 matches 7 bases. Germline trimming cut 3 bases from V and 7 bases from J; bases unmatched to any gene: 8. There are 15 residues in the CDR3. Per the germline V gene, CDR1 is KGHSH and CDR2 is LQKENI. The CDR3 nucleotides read TGTGCCAGCTCACCCATAAGCGGGATCGTCGGGGAGCTGTTTTTT. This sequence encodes CASSPISGIVGELFF.

The chain's CDR3 is CASSRGGGEVETQYF. The CDR3 DNA reads TGTGCCAGCAGCCGGGGCGGGGGGGAGGTGGAGACCCAGTACTTC. The V and J genes are TRBV5-4 and TRBJ2-5, with TRBD2 matching over 9 bases. Germline V lookup: CDR1 SGHNT, CDR2 YYREEE (reference sequence). V shed 4 bases and J 5 bases; nucleotides not matched to a gene: 9. The CDR3 has 15 amino acids.

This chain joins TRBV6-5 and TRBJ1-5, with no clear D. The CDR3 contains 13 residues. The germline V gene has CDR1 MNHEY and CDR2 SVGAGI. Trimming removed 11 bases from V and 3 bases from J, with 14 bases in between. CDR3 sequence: CAESQANNQPQHF. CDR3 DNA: TGTGCCGAGAGTCAGGCCAACAATCAGCCCCAGCATTTT.

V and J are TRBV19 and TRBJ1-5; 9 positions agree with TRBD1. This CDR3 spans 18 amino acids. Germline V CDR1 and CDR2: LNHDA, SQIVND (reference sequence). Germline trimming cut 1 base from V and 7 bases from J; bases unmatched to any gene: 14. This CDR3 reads CASSIAGTGYERAQPQHF. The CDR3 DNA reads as TGTGCCAGTAGTATAGCAGGGACAGGGTATGAACGGGCCCAGCCCCAGCATTTT.

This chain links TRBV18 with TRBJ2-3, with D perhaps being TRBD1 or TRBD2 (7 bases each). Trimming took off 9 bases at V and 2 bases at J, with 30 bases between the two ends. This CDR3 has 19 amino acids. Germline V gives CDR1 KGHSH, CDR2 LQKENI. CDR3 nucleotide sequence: TGTGCCAGTTCCACTACAGGGGTTGGGACTACTCCCCACACAGATACGCAGTATTTT. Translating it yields CASSTTGVGTTPHTDTQYF.